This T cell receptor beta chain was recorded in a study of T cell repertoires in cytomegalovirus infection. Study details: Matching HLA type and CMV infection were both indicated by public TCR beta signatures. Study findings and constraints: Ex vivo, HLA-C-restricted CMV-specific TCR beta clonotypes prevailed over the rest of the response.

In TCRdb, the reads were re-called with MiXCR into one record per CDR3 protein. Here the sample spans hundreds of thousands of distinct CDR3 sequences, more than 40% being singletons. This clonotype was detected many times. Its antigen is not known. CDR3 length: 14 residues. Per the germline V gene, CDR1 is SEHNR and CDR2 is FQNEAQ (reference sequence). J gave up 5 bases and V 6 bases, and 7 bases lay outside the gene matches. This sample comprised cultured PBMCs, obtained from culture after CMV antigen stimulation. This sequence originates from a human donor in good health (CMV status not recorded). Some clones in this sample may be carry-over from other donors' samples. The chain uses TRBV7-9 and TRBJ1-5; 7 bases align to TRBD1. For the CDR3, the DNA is TGTGCCAGCAGTCCAGGGGGGTTGGATCAGCCCCAGCATTTT. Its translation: CASSPGGLDQPQHF.